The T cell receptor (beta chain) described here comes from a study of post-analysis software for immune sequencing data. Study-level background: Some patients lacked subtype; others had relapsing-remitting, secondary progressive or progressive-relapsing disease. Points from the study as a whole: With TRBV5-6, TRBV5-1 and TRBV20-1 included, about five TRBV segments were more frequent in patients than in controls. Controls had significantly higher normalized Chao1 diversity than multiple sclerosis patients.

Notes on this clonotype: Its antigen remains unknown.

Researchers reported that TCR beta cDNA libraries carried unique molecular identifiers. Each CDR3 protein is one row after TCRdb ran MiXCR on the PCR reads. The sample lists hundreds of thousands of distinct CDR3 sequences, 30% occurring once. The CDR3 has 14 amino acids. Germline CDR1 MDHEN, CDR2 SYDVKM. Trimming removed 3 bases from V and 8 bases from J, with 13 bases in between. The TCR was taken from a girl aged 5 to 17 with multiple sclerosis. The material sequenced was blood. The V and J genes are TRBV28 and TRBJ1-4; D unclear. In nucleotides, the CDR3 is TGTGCCAGCAGTTTGCAGACACGGTGGGAAAAACTGTTTTTT. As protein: CASSLQTRWEKLFF. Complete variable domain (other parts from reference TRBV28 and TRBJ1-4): DVKVTQSSRYLVKRTGEKVFLECVQDMDHENMFWYRQDPGLGLRLIYFSYDVKMKEKGDIPEGYSVSREKKERFSLILESASTNQTSMYLCASSLQTRWEKLFFGSGTQLSVL.